This T cell receptor (beta chain) came from a study of tumor and adjacent non-tumor tissue in lung cancer (dated by TCRdb to between 2018 and 2020). At the level of the whole study: Patients with adenocarcinoma (approximately 11), squamous cell carcinoma (2) and small cell lung cancer (1) were included in the cohort. The 15 enrolled patients, of whom around 10 were men and 5 were women, were aged 31 to 76 years and were diagnosed with TNM stage I to III disease. Sequencing generated a total of 95 million to 150 million productive TCRbeta reads, averaging about 4.17 million reads per sample. The study compared bulk TCRbeta repertoires between lung tumor tissue and matched distant non-tumor lung tissue from approximately 14 lung cancer patients. For each patient, one tumor sample and one normal lung sample were taken, giving thirty paired specimens that underwent TCRbeta CDR3 sequencing.

RNA was extracted from bulk unsorted tissue and checked for quality with a NanoDrop ND-1000 and an Agilent 2100. For the normal lung samples, distant non-tumor tissue was collected more than 3 cm away from the tumor edge. All donors had newly diagnosed lung cancer, had not received prior chemotherapy, and were admitted for thoracic surgery in China between August and November 2014. Patients with previous radiotherapy or chemotherapy, or with another concurrent cancer, were excluded from the study. Surgical tissue pieces of about 1-2.1 cm3 were preserved in RNAlater solution and were kept at -80 degrees C until use. Results the study describes overall, beyond this receptor: Tumor tissue showed significantly greater TCR diversity (inverse Simpson) than normal lung tissue (approximately 400 vs 170, P = 0.0075, Mann-Whitney U test). A significantly larger cumulative share of the repertoire was made up by the top 100 clones in normal lung than in tumor tissue. The methods do not name the sequencing platform or mention unique molecular identifiers. Only 15 or so patients were included in the cohort, and the need for larger samples and more detailed clinical data was noted by the authors. Peripheral blood was not sequenced, so blood TCRbeta repertoires were not examined in the lung cancer patients of the study. TCR diversity was significantly higher in younger patients, and greater tumor TCR diversity was associated with shorter overall survival and shorter disease-free survival.

V has 0 bases trimmed and J has 6 bases trimmed; junction bases matching no gene number 10. From the cysteine through the phenylalanine, the CDR3 covers 17 amino acids. Left in the record is the CDR3 DNA by itself, 51 bases read in frame from the first base. CDR1 and CDR2 are read off the germline V gene as SGHAT and FQNNGV. This clonotype was counted between two and nine times. No cognate antigen has been identified for it. No much larger clone exists at a distance of one base, and base qualities are not known. The library came from multiplex PCR. Sequencing took place on an Illumina HiSeq 2500. TCRbeta libraries were constructed through three rounds of nested PCR with primers (Table S4) according to protocols adapted from ARM-PCR. Before sequencing, PCR products of 200-500 bp were excised from the gel and purified with the QIAquick gel extraction kit. The authors processed their data as follows. Trimmomatic was used to clean the reads, FLASH merged the cleaned reads into complete CDR3 sequences, and MiTCR assigned the sequences to V(D)J germline segments. VDJtools was used to compute clonal diversity as the inverse Simpson's index. Productive reads were defined as in-frame sequences without a premature stop codon. Starting from the raw public reads, TCRdb applied fastp trimming at Q25, assembled clones with MiXCR and retained in-frame beta chains. Rows are combined by CDR3 protein, so each entry shows the most common genes and DNA. TCRdb, not the authors, supplied the V and J calls. Present in this sample are 100,000 or so distinct CDR3 sequences, more than 55% of which were seen just once. Together, the top ten hold around 19% of the sample.

The V and J genes are TRBV11-2 and TRBJ2-1; 8 nucleotides in the junction match TRBD2. This TCR was sampled from a man under 40 with non-small cell lung cancer. Specimen: distant non-tumor lung tissue. The DNA sequence reads TGTGCCAGCAGCTTAGATCTGGGGACTAGTCCTGGCAATGAGCAGTTCTTC. The encoded protein is CASSLDLGTSPGNEQFF.